A single sample is the source of the 17 T cell receptor beta chains below, sequenced in a study of blood T cell repertoires in COVID-19 (TCRdb year 2020). Preparation of the library involved the immunoSEQ multiplex PCR assay. TCRdb holds this immuneACCESS table with in-frame rearrangements only. Some clones are missing; in checked studies, unresolved V genes explain under half, and the rest has no known cause. The sample contains 170,000 or so clones, around 83% of them found a single time. 7.6% of the sample is in the top ten clones. Sequencing input: peripheral blood. These receptors were obtained from a woman aged 70 to 79 with COVID-19, enrolled during active disease.

This sequence joins TRBV7-9 and TRBJ2-7, with D uncertain. Looked up from germline, CDR1 is SEHNR and CDR2 is FQNEAQ (reference sequence). The CDR3 runs to 12 residues. V lost 1 base, J lost 4 bases, and 5 bases lay in between. CDR3 coding DNA: TGTGCCAGCAGCTTAGAGAGATACGAGCAGTACTTC. This codes for CASSLERYEQYF.

Here the CDR3 reads CASSGREQGVYEQYF. The CDR3 DNA follows: TGCGCCAGCAGCGGGCGAGAACAGGGGGTATACGAGCAGTACTTC. The rearrangement links TRBV5-1 to TRBJ2-7; 8 bases fit TRBD1. With 4 bases clipped from V and 4 bases from J, the junction kept 10 bases outside the gene matches. Germline V gives CDR1 SGHRS, CDR2 YFSETQ. The CDR3 loop spans 15 amino acids.

This clone was observed a handful of times. The chain links TRBV28 to TRBJ1-2, with 7 bases that match TRBD1. Germline V CDR1 and CDR2: MDHEN, SYDVKM. The CDR3 has 15 residues. Trimming removed 3 bases from V and 12 bases from J; junction bases left unmatched: 16. CDR3 in amino acids: CASSFLHTRQGQHTF. CDR3 DNA: TGTGCCAGCAGTTTTCTCCACACCAGACAGGGCCAACACACCTTC.

The sample holds one count of this clone. The J gene is TRBJ2-7, the V gene TRBV5-6, with D perhaps matching TRBD1 (6 bases). The CDR3 covers 14 residues. Germline values: CDR1 SGHDT, CDR2 YYEEEE. V was clipped by 7 bases and J by 0 bases, with 14 bases between them. The CDR3 coding sequence is TGTGCCAGCGCAATTACAGGGAGCTCCTACGAGCAGTACTTC. Translation: CASAITGSSYEQYF. Supplemented by reference TRBV5-6 and TRBJ2-7, the full variable domain reads DAGVTQSPTHLIKTRGQQVTLRCSPKSGHDTVSWYQQALGQGPQFIFQYYEEEERQRGNFPDRFSGHQFPNYSSELNVNALLLGDSALYLCASAITGSSYEQYFGPGTRLTVT.

The chain combines TRBV2 with TRBJ2-7; the D is unclear. The length of the CDR3 is 12 residues. Germline assignment: CDR1 SNHLY and CDR2 FYNNEI. Trimming shortened V by 2 bases and J by 1 base, and 3 bases separated the two germline ends. The CDR3 loop reads CASSERSYEQYF. The CDR3, as DNA: TGTGCCAGCAGTGAACGGTCCTACGAGCAGTACTTC. The full variable domain, completed using reference TRBV2 and TRBJ2-7, is EPEVTQTPSHQVTQMGQEVILRCVPISNHLYFYWYRQILGQKVEFLVSFYNNEISEKSEIFDDQFSVERPDGSNFTLKIRSTKLEDSAMYFCASSERSYEQYFGPGTRLTVT.

V gene TRBV27 combines with J gene TRBJ2-3, with 10 bases identical to TRBD2. The germline gives CDR1 MNHEY, CDR2 SMNVEV (reference sequence). With V trimmed by 3 bases and J by 1 base, 13 bases remained unmatched. The CDR3 sequence is 19 residues long. The CDR3 loop is CASSFASSGRRWGTDTQYF. The CDR3 coding sequence is TGTGCCAGCAGTTTCGCCTCTAGCGGGAGAAGGTGGGGCACAGATACGCAGTATTTT.

The J gene is TRBJ1-5, the V gene TRBV2; 11 bases map to TRBD1. The V gene end was trimmed by 6 bases and the J gene end by 5 bases; junction bases not matched to a gene: 3. There are 14 residues in the CDR3. Germline V gives CDR1 SNHLY, CDR2 FYNNEI. The DNA for the CDR3 is TGTGCCAGCAGGGGGACAGGGGGTTATCAGCCCCAGCATTTT. Translated: CASRGTGGYQPQHF.

The rearrangement joins TRBV24-1 to TRBJ2-5; 15 bases align to TRBD2. With V trimmed by 5 bases and J by 5 bases, 2 bases remained unmatched. The CDR3 has 15 amino acids. Germline CDR1 KGHDR, CDR2 SFDVKD. CDR3 sequence reads: CATSAGTSGRETQYF. In nucleotides, the CDR3 is TGTGCCACCAGTGCTGGGACTAGCGGGAGGGAGACCCAGTACTTC.

The chain has TRBV28 and TRBJ1-2, with D maybe TRBD1 (5 bases). Germline-derived CDR1 and CDR2 are MDHEN and SYDVKM. Between the trimmed V and J ends, which lost 5 bases and 0 bases, there was a span of 13 bases. CDR3 length: 15 residues. CDR3 nucleotides: TGTGCCAGCAGTGGGGGAGGGGAGACTAACTATGGCTACACCTTC. Translated: CASSGGGETNYGYTF.

The V and J genes are TRBV7-6 and TRBJ2-7, with TRBD2 matching over 14 bases. The V gene end was trimmed by 5 bases and the J gene end by 2 bases; junction bases not matched to a gene: 8. Germline V lookup: CDR1 SGHVS, CDR2 FNYEAQ. This CDR3 contains 17 residues. The chain's CDR3 is CASSPGLAGAATYEQYF. The CDR3 coding sequence is TGTGCCAGCAGCCCGGGACTAGCGGGGGCGGCAACCTACGAGCAGTACTTC.

This chain uses TRBV11-3 with TRBJ2-7; 8 bases agree with TRBD2. The CDR3 covers 14 residues. Germline CDR1 SGHNT, CDR2 YENEEA. V shed 2 bases, J shed 1 base, and the junction held 1 base outside the gene matches. The CDR3 DNA sequence: TGTGCCAGCAGCTTATCGGGGGGGTCCTACGAGCAGTACTTC. This sequence encodes CASSLSGGSYEQYF.

The gene calls are TRBV5-1 and TRBJ1-2; 7 nucleotides match TRBD1. V lost 4 bases to trimming and J lost 0 bases; unmatched junction nucleotides: 6. The CDR3 runs 15 residues. The germline CDR1 and CDR2 sequences are SGHRS and YFSETQ. The CDR3, as DNA: TGCGCCAGCAGCGAGGGACAGATAACTAACTATGGCTACACCTTC. Translation: CASSEGQITNYGYTF.

This chain connects TRBV28 to TRBJ1-5; weak D call: TRBD1 (6 bases). The CDR3 covers 15 residues. CDR1 is MDHEN, CDR2 SYDVKM, per germline. Trimming took off 5 bases at V and 2 bases at J, with 13 bases between the two ends. CDR3 bases: TGTGCCAGCAGTCCTTTGGACAGTGGCAATCAGCCCCAGCATTTT. Its translation is CASSPLDSGNQPQHF.

The V gene is TRBV24-1, the J gene TRBJ2-1; possible D gene TRBD1, 5 bases. CDR1 is KGHDR, CDR2 SFDVKD, per germline. The V end was cut by 5 bases, the J end by 0 bases, with 13 bases between. This CDR3 region has 16 residues. CDR3 sequence: CATSANRGSSYNEQFF. CDR3 bases: TGTGCCACCAGTGCAAATAGGGGTAGCTCCTACAATGAGCAGTTCTTC.

V usage is TRBV11-2 and J usage is TRBJ2-7, with TRBD1 matching over 7 bases. CDR1 and CDR2 from the germline V gene are SGHAT and FQNNGV. J gave up 2 bases and V 3 bases, and 10 bases lay outside the gene matches. The CDR3 is 16 residues long. DNA for the CDR3: TGTGCCAGCAGCTTTTTCCCCAGGGGGAAAACCTACGAGCAGTACTTC. This translates into CASSFFPRGKTYEQYF.

V is TRBV30 and J is TRBJ1-2; D gene uncertain. The length of the CDR3 is 15 residues. The V gene lost 0 bases and the J gene lost 2 bases, with 13 bases spanning the gap. Germline V gives CDR1 GTSNPN, CDR2 SVGIG (reference sequence). CDR3: CAWSVLGGSNYGYTF. CDR3 sequence (DNA): TGTGCCTGGAGTGTACTGGGAGGAAGCAACTATGGCTACACCTTC.

The chain uses TRBV29-1 and TRBJ1-1, with TRBD1 as a possible D gene (5 bases). The V gene lost 3 bases and the J gene lost 7 bases, with 15 bases spanning the gap. CDR1 and CDR2 from the germline V gene are SQVTM and ANQGSEA. CDR3 size: 13 residues. CDR3 sequence reads: CSVEGQQVIEAFF. The DNA for the CDR3 is TGCAGCGTTGAGGGGCAACAGGTGATTGAAGCTTTCTTT.